The clone carrying this T cell receptor beta chain was seen a single time. The antigen is unknown. Sequencing was performed with immunoSEQ multiplex PCR; in TCRdb, only in-frame clones are kept and a portion is missing. This sample has 95,000 to 150,000 clones; over 75% occur once, and the top ten carry more than 6.5%. The germline V gene encodes CDR1 GTSNPN and CDR2 SVGIG (reference sequence). V was clipped by 4 bases and J by 2 bases, with 14 bases between them. The CDR3 is made up of 14 amino acids. The data belong to a study of T cell responses to AZD1222 COVID-19 vaccine. Overall study context: Investigators merged groups given second doses at roughly 4 or roughly 12 weeks.

Points from the study as a whole: There were mostly white British donors and more females than males, and clonal diversity was possibly underestimated.

The source was peripheral blood, collected on day 0 of AZD1222 vaccination. V gene TRBV30 combines with J gene TRBJ1-2; the D is unclear. The receptor comes from an adult in good health. CDR3 nucleotides: TGTGCCTGGACGTGGGTCGCGTCGAACTATGGCTACACCTTC. Translated, it gives CAWTWVASNYGYTF.